This entry lists 5 T cell receptor beta chains sequenced from one sample in a study of cytomegalovirus exposure and HLA in healthy donors. Using immunoSEQ multiplex PCR, the repertoire was profiled, and TCRdb retains in-frame clones only, with some absent. The profile shows around 150,000 clones, 88% of them singletons. The sequenced sample consisted of PBMCs. The origin of the receptors is a woman aged 18 to 35 in good health and CMV-seropositive.

The J gene is TRBJ1-1, the V gene TRBV7-4; no firm D call. CDR1 is SGHVT and CDR2 is SQSDAQ in the germline V gene. CDR3 length: 15 residues. The V gene lost 5 bases and the J gene lost 0 bases, with 13 bases spanning the gap. CDR3 nucleotide sequence: TGTGCCAGCAGCGTTCCGGGAGTTATGAACACTGAAGCTTTCTTT. Residues: CASSVPGVMNTEAFF.

The chain is built from TRBV5-1 and TRBJ2-1, with 10 bases identical to TRBD1. The V gene end was trimmed by 5 bases and the J gene end by 8 bases; junction bases not matched to a gene: 10. Germline V gene data show CDR1 as SGHRS and CDR2 as YFSETQ. The CDR3 extends over 15 amino acids. This CDR3 is CASSHTGTGVDEQFF. The DNA for the CDR3 is TGCGCCAGCAGTCACACCGGGACAGGGGTCGATGAGCAGTTCTTC.

V usage is TRBV30 and J usage is TRBJ1-1; D is ambiguous. The CDR3 contains 14 residues. V lost 4 bases and J lost 0, with 12 bases in between. CDR1 and CDR2 from the germline V gene are GTSNPN and SVGIG (reference sequence). The DNA of the CDR3 is TGTGCCTGGATGGCATTCGTTATGAACACTGAAGCTTTCTTT. Translated, it gives CAWMAFVMNTEAFF.

About this clone itself: The junction departs from the called germline gene at one end, perhaps through a read error. The chain combines TRBV7-7 with TRBJ2-5; 8 nucleotides match TRBD2. CDR1 is SSHAT, CDR2 FNYEAQ, per germline (reference sequence). CDR3 length: 15 residues. The CDR3 region is CASSLRLAGQETQYF. Here the CDR3 DNA reads TGTGCTAGCAGCTTAAGGCTAGCGGGTCAAGAGACCCAGTACTTC.

CDR3 region: CASSLIGETRRRGYTF. The CDR3 DNA reads as TGTGCCAGCAGTTTGATAGGCGAGACCCGGAGGCGAGGCTACACCTTC. The chain joins TRBV28 to TRBJ1-2, with D unresolved. Looked up from germline, CDR1 is MDHEN and CDR2 is SYDVKM. The length of the CDR3 is 16 residues. V lost 3 bases to trimming and J lost 8 bases, with 22 bases between them.